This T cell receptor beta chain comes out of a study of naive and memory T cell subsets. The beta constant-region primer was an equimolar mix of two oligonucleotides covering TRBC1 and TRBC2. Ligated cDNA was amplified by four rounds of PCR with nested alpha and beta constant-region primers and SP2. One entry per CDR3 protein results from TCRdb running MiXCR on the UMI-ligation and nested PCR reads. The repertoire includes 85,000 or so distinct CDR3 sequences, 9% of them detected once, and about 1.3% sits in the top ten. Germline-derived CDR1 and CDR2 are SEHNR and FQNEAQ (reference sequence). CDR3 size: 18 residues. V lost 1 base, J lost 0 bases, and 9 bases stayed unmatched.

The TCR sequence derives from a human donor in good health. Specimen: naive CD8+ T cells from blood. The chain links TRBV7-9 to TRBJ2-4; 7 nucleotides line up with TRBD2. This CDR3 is CASSLVSLADLAKNIQYF. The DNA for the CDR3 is TGTGCCAGCAGCTTAGTGTCTCTAGCGGATCTAGCCAAAAACATTCAGTACTTC.